This entry lists 2 T cell receptor beta chains sequenced from one sample in a study of early T cells in non-severe SARS-CoV-2 infection. Using its own MiXCR run on the 5' RACE reads, TCRdb lists one record per CDR3 protein. The table lists 60,000 or so distinct CDR3 sequences, around 12% of them singletons. This material consisted of whole blood, taken at baseline. Receptors were obtained from an adult who was a healthcare worker with PCR-confirmed SARS-CoV-2 infection or an uninfected control (not recorded which).

This clonotype was seen more than once but under ten times. For the CDR3, the DNA is TGTGCCAGCAGCGTGACAGGGATCGGCTACACCTTC. It encodes CASSVTGIGYTF. V usage is TRBV5-8 and J usage is TRBJ1-2; 7 positions agree with TRBD1. V was pared by 4 bases and J by 8 bases, with 5 bases of the junction left unmatched. CDR1 SGHTS and CDR2 YDEGEE come from the germline V gene. CDR3 length equals 12 residues.

V usage is TRBV5-4 and J usage is TRBJ1-2; TRBD1 agrees at 9 bases. CDR3 size: 14 residues. J gave up 8 bases and V 4 bases, and 9 bases lay outside the gene matches. The germline gives CDR1 SGHNT, CDR2 YYREEE (reference sequence). The CDR3 is CASSQAQGARGYTF. In DNA, the CDR3 is TGTGCCAGCAGCCAAGCACAGGGGGCGCGAGGCTACACCTTC.